Listed below are T cell receptor beta chains from one sample, sequenced in a study of glioma-infiltrating T cells. Via MiXCR, TCRdb re-called the multiplex PCR reads, giving one row per CDR3 protein. The profile shows roughly 100,000 distinct CDR3 sequences, approximately 39% of them singletons. The sample taken for sequencing was glioma tissue, nonneoplastic brain tissue, or PBMCs (not recorded which). These receptors were taken from a human donor with low-grade glioma or glioblastoma, undergoing nonglioma brain surgery, or in good health (not recorded which). Each CDR3 is given with its conserved first and last residue. A D gene is named only where the DNA matches it firmly. Expanded clones are given a class, and other clones once, few, many or no size at all.

j_gene	v_gene	abundance	d_gene	CDR3nt	CDR3aa
TRBJ1-5	TRBV20-1	NA	NA	TGCAGTGCTATGACCCCGGGGCAGCAAAATCAGCCCCAGCGTTTT	CSAMTPGQQNQPQRF
TRBJ2-2	TRBV4-1	many	NA	TGCGCCAGCAGCCAAGATAACACCGGGGAGCTGTTTTTT	CASSQDNTGELFF
TRBJ2-3	TRBV29-1	many	TRBD2	TGCAGCACTCGACTAGCGGGGACAGATACGCAGTATTTT	CSTRLAGTDTQYF
TRBJ1-5	TRBV11-2	many	NA	TGTGCCAGCAGCTTAGATCGGGCTCAGCCCCAGCATTTT	CASSLDRAQPQHF
TRBJ2-1	TRBV20-1	many	TRBD2	TGCAGTGCTAGCTTTAGCGGGGGATACAATGAGCAGTTCTTC	CSASFSGGYNEQFF
TRBJ2-3	TRBV11-1	NA	NA	TGTGCCAGCAGCTCAGAGGCTTTCCCCACAGATACGCAGTATTTT	CASSSEAFPTDTQYF
TRBJ1-1	TRBV7-3	many	TRBD1	TGTGCCAGCAGCATACAGGGGGGGGTGAACACTGAAGCTTTCTTT	CASSIQGGVNTEAFF
TRBJ1-1	TRBV5-1	many	NA	TGCGCCAGCAGCTTGACAGGGCAGCGTACTGAAGCTTTCTTT	CASSLTGQRTEAFF
TRBJ2-5	TRBV7-6	many	NA	TGTGCCAGCAGCCGTTCACTCCAAGAGACCCAGTACTTC	CASSRSLQETQYF
TRBJ2-3	TRBV7-3	many	TRBD2	TGTGCCAGCAGCTTAACCCTCGGGGCTAGCGGGGTTAGCACAGATACGCAGTATTTT	CASSLTLGASGVSTDTQYF
TRBJ2-4	TRBV27	NA	TRBD1	TGTGCCGGCAGTCACAGGGGGGTACGGAACATTCAGTACTTC	CAGSHRGVRNIQYF
TRBJ2-7	TRBV24-1	many	NA	TGTGCCACCAGTGACTTTCGCACCGAGCAGTACTTC	CATSDFRTEQYF
TRBJ1-1	TRBV18	many	NA	TGTGCCAGCTCACCTCGGCAAGATGAAGCTTTCTTT	CASSPRQDEAFF
TRBJ2-7	TRBV19	NA	NA	TGTGCCACCCACGTGACAGTAACCTACGATCAGTACTTC	CATHVTVTYDQYF
TRBJ2-7	TRBV7-8	many	TRBD1	TGTGCCAGCAGCTTAGGGGGTAGGACAGGAACCTACGAGCAGTACTTC	CASSLGGRTGTYEQYF
TRBJ2-1	TRBV7-9	few	TRBD1	TGTGCCAGCCGCCCGGGACAGGCCAATGAGCAGTTCTTC	CASRPGQANEQFF
TRBJ2-1	TRBV6-4	NA	TRBD2	TGTGCCAGTCCTCCTAGCGGGGAACCCTACAATGAGCAGTTTTTC	CASPPSGEPYNEQFF
TRBJ2-5	TRBV6-1	many	TRBD1	TGTGCCAGCAGTACGGGACAGGGAAAGGCGTGGGTAACCCAGTACTTC	CASSTGQGKAWVTQYF
TRBJ2-7	TRBV11-2	many	NA	TGTGCCAGCAGCTCGGGGCAACCTGGGGAGCAGTACTTC	CASSSGQPGEQYF
TRBJ1-1	TRBV5-1	many	TRBD1	TGCGCCAGCAGCGTTCGACAGGGAAAGAACACTGAAGCTTTCTTT	CASSVRQGKNTEAFF
TRBJ2-5	TRBV24-1	NA	TRBD1	TGCGCCACCAGAGAACGACAGGGATTCGAAGAGACCCAGTACTTC	CATRERQGFEETQYF
TRBJ2-3	TRBV28	NA	TRBD2	TGTGCCAGCAGTTTAGCCGGGACTAGGGGGACAGATACGCAGTATTTT	CASSLAGTRGTDTQYF
TRBJ2-4	TRBV2	many	NA	TGTGCCAGCAGTGAGTCACAGACGTCCAAAAACATTCAGTACTTC	CASSESQTSKNIQYF
TRBJ1-2	TRBV10-3	many	TRBD1	TGTGCCATCAGTGACCTACAGGGGAACTATGGCTACACCTTC	CAISDLQGNYGYTF
TRBJ2-3	TRBV7-9	many	TRBD2	TGTGCCAGCAGCCCATCTACTAGCGGGCGAACAGATACGCAGTATTTT	CASSPSTSGRTDTQYF
TRBJ2-3	TRBV20-1	many	NA	TGCAGTGCTAGGGGCACTATTAGCACAGATACGCAGTATTTT	CSARGTISTDTQYF
TRBJ2-7	TRBV6-2/TRBV6-3	NA	TRBD1	TGTGCCAGCCTCGGGACAGGTGCCTACGAGCAGTACTTC	CASLGTGAYEQYF
TRBJ2-2	TRBV7-2	many	NA	TGTGCCAGTAAGGGGCCCAACACCGGGGAGCTGTTTTTT	CASKGPNTGELFF
TRBJ1-6	TRBV20-1	NA	TRBD1	TGCAGTGCAGGGGGACAGGATAATTCACCCCTCCACTTT	CSAGGQDNSPLHF
TRBJ2-2	TRBV7-3	many	NA	TGTGCCAGCAGCCAGACGCGGCTATCCGGGGAGCTGTTTTTT	CASSQTRLSGELFF
TRBJ2-6	TRBV28	many	NA	TGTGCCAGCAGTTTAATTCGTGTCTCTGGGGCCAACGTCCTGACTTTC	CASSLIRVSGANVLTF
TRBJ2-7	TRBV7-3	NA	NA	TGTGCCAGCAGCTTCGGCAGCCACGAGCAGTACTTC	CASSFGSHEQYF
TRBJ2-2	TRBV29-1	many	NA	TGCAGCGTTGAACAACTTCCTTCGAGGACCAACACAGGGGAGCTGTTTTTT	CSVEQLPSRTNTGELFF
TRBJ2-3	TRBV6-5	NA	NA	TGTGCCAGCAGTTACTCCGCAGGGGCAGATACGCAGTATTTT	CASSYSAGADTQYF
TRBJ2-1	TRBV6-1	NA	TRBD1	TGTGCCACACTGACCGGGACAGGATACAATGAGCAGTTCTTC	CATLTGTGYNEQFF
TRBJ2-2	TRBV20-1	NA	TRBD2	TGCAGCGCTGGCGGGAGGGCCTCCGGGGAGCTGTTTTTT	CSAGGRASGELFF
TRBJ1-3	TRBV20-1	NA	NA	TGCAGTGCCAGGTTCCCCGGGACATTATCTGGAAGCACCATATATTTT	CSARFPGTLSGSTIYF
TRBJ2-3	TRBV28	many	NA	TGTGCCAGCAGTACCCCGGGACCAGCGGCAGATACGCAGTATTTT	CASSTPGPAADTQYF
TRBJ2-3	TRBV4-1	NA	NA	TGCGCCAGCAGCTTAGGACCAGCGGGACAATATACGCAGTATTTT	CASSLGPAGQYTQYF
TRBJ2-1	TRBV15	few	NA	TGTGCCACCAGCAGAGCGGGATGGGACACAGATACGCAGTTCTTC	CATSRAGWDTDTQFF
TRBJ1-5	TRBV19	many	TRBD1	TGTGCCAGTAAGGGCGGGACAGCTAATCAGCCCCAGCATTTT	CASKGGTANQPQHF
TRBJ1-1	TRBV7-2	NA	TRBD1	TGTGCCAGCACCCAGGACAGGGGCGATTACACTGAAGCTTCCTTT	CASTQDRGDYTEASF
TRBJ2-1	TRBV20-1	NA	TRBD1	TGCAGTGCTAGAGATCGGTGGCAGGGGGATAATGGGAAGTTCTTC	CSARDRWQGDNGKFF
TRBJ2-3	TRBV5-5	few	TRBD1	TGTGCCAGCAGCCCGGGACAGAGCACAGATACGCAGTATTTT	CASSPGQSTDTQYF
TRBJ2-3	TRBV6-2/TRBV6-3	NA	NA	TGTGCCAGCCCACCGGGATACAGCACAGATACGCAGTATTTT	CASPPGYSTDTQYF
TRBJ2-3	TRBV7-3	many	NA	TGTGCCAGCAGCTTAGGGTCCGGCAGGGAGACAGATACGCAGTATTTT	CASSLGSGRETDTQYF
TRBJ2-5	TRBV5-4	many	TRBD1	TGTGCCAGCAGCTCGGGCCATGACAGGGGTCGCCCGCAAGAGACCCAGTACTTC	CASSSGHDRGRPQETQYF
TRBJ1-1	TRBV12-3/TRBV12-4	many	NA	TGTGCCAGCAGTTTTTCCGGGAAAGCTTTCTTT	CASSFSGKAFF
TRBJ1-5	TRBV20-1	many	NA	TGCAGTGCGGGCCCGACAGCTAGCAATCAGCCCCAGCATTTT	CSAGPTASNQPQHF
TRBJ2-7	TRBV30	few	NA	TGTGCCTGGAGTGTACGGGCTTTGCGGAGCTCCTACGAGCAGTACTTC	CAWSVRALRSSYEQYF
TRBJ2-1	TRBV28	NA	NA	TGTGCCAGCAGATACCGAAGCTCCTACAATGAGCAGCTCTTC	CASRYRSSYNEQLF
TRBJ2-1	TRBV3-1	many	NA	TGTGCCAGCAGCCCGGGCGGCGGGTCGAATGAGCAGTTCTTC	CASSPGGGSNEQFF
TRBJ2-2	TRBV3-1	many	NA	TGTGCCAGCAGCCCTCAGGGCACCGGGGAGCTGTTTTTT	CASSPQGTGELFF
TRBJ1-5	TRBV9	many	NA	TGTGCCAGCAGCGTAGGAGGGGGGAATCAGCCCCAGCATTTT	CASSVGGGNQPQHF